This T cell receptor beta chain was profiled in a study of control samples from healthy donors and cancer patients (TCRdb year 2020). Library creation used the immunoSEQ multiplex PCR assay. TCRdb limited this immuneACCESS table to in-frame rearrangements with V and J called. A share of clones is missing; checked studies link under half to unresolved V genes, and the rest is unexplained. In all, the sample holds about 170,000 clones, and almost 90% of those were seen once. Of the sample, around 5.1% is held by the ten largest clones. A note on this clone: This clone's antigen is unknown. Base qualities are not provided; no much larger clone lies one nucleotide away.

According to the germline V gene, CDR1 reads MNHEY and CDR2 reads SVGAGI. The cysteine opens and the phenylalanine closes a CDR3 of 14 amino acids. The entry retains the CDR3 DNA only, 42 bases that are in frame from base 1. A distance of 11 bases separates the germline ends of V and J, which lose 6 bases and 1 base respectively. The TCR comes from a woman between 25 and 40 years old in good health. Sequenced: blood. The chain is made from TRBV6-5 and TRBJ2-3; no confident D gene assignment can be made. The CDR3 is CASRFEVGTDTQYF. In nucleotide form, the sequence is TGTGCCAGCAGATTCGAGGTCGGCACAGATACGCAGTATTTT.